This T cell receptor beta chain stems from a study of T cell responses to AZD1222 COVID-19 vaccine (dated by TCRdb to about 2021). Regarding the research as a whole: AZD1222 recipients given second doses at about 4 weeks or at about 12 weeks were pooled, since spike-specific TCR depth and breadth were not found to differ between the two schedules. A total of 230 to 250 trial participants underwent TCR sequencing, of whom around 200 received two doses of AZD1222 and about 25 received two doses of the MenACWY control vaccine. Enrollment into the trials was organized by age into subgroups of 18-55, 56-69 and 70-plus years, and those subgroups contained roughly 140, 27 and 60 TCR-sequenced participants, respectively. General study outcomes and caveats: Vaccine-associated CD4 TCRs spanned the whole spike protein, with dominant responses in regions 160-218 and 743-854. Most participants were white British and females outnumbered males, and the authors suggested that clonal diversity may have been underestimated. Reportedly, close to half of the unique spike-specific TCRs recognized epitopes lying outside the regions that are mutated in the B.1.351 and B.1.1.7 variants. In the small 56-69-year group, the increase in depth fell short of significance, most likely because of low power. No day 14 peak-response samples were available, so repertoires were characterized only after the peak T cell response. Conclusions about previously exposed vaccinees are limited because only six or seven AZD1222 recipients were SARS-CoV-2 seropositive at baseline. After two AZD1222 doses, spike-specific TCR breadth and depth were significantly higher than at day 0 and than in MenACWY recipients.

In the case of this clone: Its antigen is unknown. No much larger clone exists at a distance of one base, and base qualities are not known.

The germline V gene specifies MDHEN as CDR1 and SYDVKM as CDR2. Compared with germline, V lacks 7 bases and J lacks 6 bases; bases without a gene match: 6. Including the terminal cysteine and phenylalanine, the CDR3 comprises 13 residues. Just the 39-base CDR3 DNA is kept, in frame starting at base 1. The CDR3 regions of human TCRbeta chains were subjected to immunosequencing. In the source study's methods: TCRs in the repertoires were compared against a reference library of SARS-CoV-2-specific TCRs that had been generated with the MIRA antigen-specificity platform. Breadth was defined as the fraction of unique TCRs that were SARS-CoV-2-associated. Depth was defined as the fraction of total T cells that were SARS-CoV-2-associated. Each spike-specific TCR was assigned to its reactive spike region and to a CD4 or CD8 class using the MIRA data. Log10-transformed breadth and depth values were compared by one-way ANOVA with Sidak's multiple comparisons tests. The table comes from immuneACCESS by way of TCRdb, which keeps in-frame sequences with V and J called. Part of the clones is missing from these tables; in studies checked, under half for an unresolved V gene and the rest for unknown reasons. The DNA gave D and trimming, while V, J and clone size come from that table. The sample data list 100,000 or so clones, and approximately 88% of these were observed just once. The top ten constitute 2% to 3% of the sample.

The sample's time point label, decoded: baseline before first vaccination. Samples from vaccinated people were obtained from the UK trials COV001 and COV002, which included a single-blind randomized controlled phase 2/3 trial of AZD1222 (ChAdOx1 nCoV-19) in healthy adults. For TCRbeta chain sequencing, PBMC samples were collected from trial participants at day 0 and at day 28 after the second dose. The sample here was peripheral blood, taken on day 0 of AZD1222 vaccination. The TCR comes from an adult in good health. The rearranged segments are TRBV28 and TRBJ1-2, with 9 middle bases fitting TRBD1. The CDR3 reads CASTLGQGDGYTF. The DNA sequence reads TGTGCCAGCACTCTGGGACAGGGAGATGGCTACACCTTC.